The clone carrying this TCR beta chain appeared a single time. This record comes from a study of OX40 agonist ivuxolimab in advanced cancers. Across the study: Patients received intravenous ivuxolimab every 2 weeks at 0.01 to 10 mg/kg. Subjects had a mean age of about 65 years, with a range of roughly 20 to 79; around 80% were male. Every patient in dose escalation had hepatocellular carcinoma, melanoma, renal cell or head and neck cancer.

Germline assignment: CDR1 SGHNT and CDR2 YENEEA. This CDR3 comprises 13 residues. V was shortened by 5 bases and J by 10 bases, with 15 bases between the two germline ends. Profiling relied on immunoSEQ multiplex PCR, and the TCRdb table lists in-frame clones only, not all of them. The sample includes tens of thousands of clones, 65% to 90% of them seen just once. The V and J genes are TRBV11-3 and TRBJ2-1, with D possibly TRBD1 on 5 matching bases. This clonotype was obtained from an adult with an advanced solid tumor such as melanoma, head and neck, liver or kidney cancer. Specimen: CD4+ or CD8+ T cells sorted from blood, collected in a trial of the OX40 agonist ivuxolimab. CDR3 coding DNA: TGTGCCAGCAGCACAACAGGTTCTAGAGAGCAGTTCTTC. It yields the protein CASSTTGSREQFF.